This TCR beta chain was observed in a study of blood T cell repertoires in COVID-19. Looking at the study overall: PBMCs, B-cell-depleted T cells, or T cells were the source of the cDNA or gDNA that made up the material.

The V gene's germline CDR1 is SGHDT and CDR2 YYEEEE. V dropped 6 bases and J dropped 5 bases, with 23 bases sitting between them. This CDR3 has 16 amino acids. Sequenced by immunoSEQ multiplex PCR; TCRdb stores in-frame clones only, minus some. The table shows about 78,000 clones, with about 90% occurring only once. This clone occurred once. The chain employs TRBV5-6 and TRBJ1-1; D is possibly TRBD1 (5 bases). This sequence originates from a woman aged 45-60 years in a cohort sampled during active COVID-19. Sample: peripheral blood. The CDR3 sequence is CASTVRITAPGTEAFF. The DNA of the CDR3 is TGTGCCAGCACCGTCAGGATAACTGCCCCAGGGACTGAAGCTTTCTTT. The full variable domain, completed using reference TRBV5-6 and TRBJ1-1, is DAGVTQSPTHLIKTRGQQVTLRCSPKSGHDTVSWYQQALGQGPQFIFQYYEEEERQRGNFPDRFSGHQFPNYSSELNVNALLLGDSALYLCASTVRITAPGTEAFFGQGTRLTVV.